This entry lists 31 T cell receptor beta chains sequenced from one sample in a study of blood T cell repertoires in COVID-19. Clones were sequenced by immunoSEQ multiplex PCR, and TCRdb holds only the in-frame ones, with some missing. The sample has roughly 250,000 clones; around 90% are singletons. Material for sequencing was PBMCs or T cells enriched from blood (not recorded which). Receptors were obtained from a woman under 30 who had recovered from COVID-19.

This clone was seen once. The gene calls are TRBV6-5 and TRBJ2-3; the match to TRBD1 covers 7 bases. The trim removed 2 bases at V and 1 base at J, leaving 3 bases unmatched. Germline lookup yields CDR1 MNHEY and CDR2 SVGAGI. This CDR3 is built from 15 residues. The CDR3 DNA sequence: TGTGCCAGCAGTTACACCGGGACAGGCACAGATACGCAGTATTTT. Residues: CASSYTGTGTDTQYF.

The V call is TRBV11-3, the J call TRBJ2-4; TRBD1 matches at 8 bases. After removal of 1 base from V and 6 bases from J, the junction contained 5 bases not matched to a gene. The CDR3 loop spans 15 amino acids. In germline, CDR1 is SGHNT, CDR2 YENEEA. CDR3 region: CASSLAGTGSNIQYF. The CDR3 DNA follows: TGTGCCAGCAGCTTAGCCGGGACAGGTTCAAACATTCAGTACTTC.

The chain couples TRBV12-3 or TRBV12-4 to TRBJ1-2, with D uncertain. V lost 3 bases to trimming and J lost 4 bases, with 9 bases between them. This CDR3 region has 13 residues. The CDR3 DNA is TGTGCCAGCAGTTTTCTAGTCATCTATGGCTACACCTTC. This encodes CASSFLVIYGYTF.

The rearrangement links TRBV2 to TRBJ1-4, with 9 bases fitting TRBD1. Trimming removed 11 bases from V and 7 bases from J; junction bases left unmatched: 8. From germline, CDR1 is SNHLY and CDR2 FYNNEI. CDR3 length: 13 residues. The CDR3 DNA reads TGTGCCGGACGGGACAGGGAGCTTGAAAAACTGTTTTTT. The encoded protein is CAGRDRELEKLFF.

The chain employs TRBV10-3 and TRBJ1-5; D remains ambiguous. This CDR3 spans 13 amino acids. The germline CDR1 and CDR2 sequences are ENHRY and SYGVKD. Trimming took off 7 bases at V and 2 bases at J, with 9 bases between the two ends. CDR3 bases: TGTGCCATCACAGACAATGGCAATCAGCCCCAGCATTTT. Residues: CAITDNGNQPQHF.

This clone has a handful of counts. The V gene is TRBV7-2, the J gene TRBJ2-7, with 7 bases aligning to TRBD1. With 5 bases clipped from V and 1 base from J, the junction kept 5 bases outside the gene matches. CDR3 length: 14 residues. Germline V gives CDR1 SGHTA, CDR2 FQGNSA. The DNA for the CDR3 is TGTGCCAGCAGCCTGGGGACAGCTTCCTACGAGCAGTACTTC. Its translation is CASSLGTASYEQYF.

The rearrangement uses TRBV19 and TRBJ1-2, with D possibly TRBD1 on 6 matching bases. The CDR3 has 15 amino acids. Germline CDR1 reads LNHDA; CDR2 reads SQIVND (reference sequence). Trimming took 5 bases from V and 4 from J, leaving 17 bases between them. Here the CDR3 reads CASSAPGVYRYGYTF. CDR3 nucleotide sequence: TGTGCCAGTAGTGCGCCAGGGGTCTACCGCTATGGCTACACCTTC.

The rearrangement joins TRBV29-1 to TRBJ2-5; no reliable D call. CDR3 length: 15 residues. The germline gives CDR1 SQVTM, CDR2 ANQGSEA. Trimming left V 3 bases short and J 0 bases short, with 14 bases between. The CDR3 protein is CSVDGRQPDQETQYF. The CDR3 nucleotides are TGCAGCGTTGATGGGCGCCAGCCCGACCAAGAGACCCAGTACTTC. The whole variable domain, remainder taken from reference TRBV29-1 and TRBJ2-5, is SAVISQKPSRDICQRGTSLTIQCQVDSQVTMMFWYRQQPGQSLTLIATANQGSEATYESGFVIDKFPISRPNLTFSTLTVSNMSPEDSSIYLCSVDGRQPDQETQYFGPGTRLLVL.

This chain joins TRBV4-1 and TRBJ2-7; TRBD1 aligns across 10 bases. The CDR3 extends over 15 amino acids. The germline CDR1 and CDR2 sequences are MGHRA and YSYEKL. After removal of 0 bases from V and 3 bases from J, the junction contained 2 bases not matched to a gene. CDR3 coding DNA: TGCGCCAGCAGCCAAGAGGGACAGGGGTTCTACGAGCAGTACTTC. Encoded protein: CASSQEGQGFYEQYF.

This clone was recorded only once. The chain links TRBV23-1 to TRBJ2-2, with 8 bases that match TRBD1. TRBV23-1 has ORF status, its function being uncertain. V was pared by 6 bases and J by 1 base, with 7 bases of the junction left unmatched. This CDR3 comprises 16 residues. The CDR3 protein is CASSHSGTGNTGELFF. CDR3 nucleotide sequence: TGCGCCAGCAGCCACTCCGGGACAGGGAACACCGGGGAGCTGTTTTTT.

The CDR3 DNA sequence: TGTGCTGTAGGGGGCTCCTATGGCTACACCTTC. It translates to CAVGGSYGYTF. The V gene is TRBV7-9, the J gene TRBJ1-2; TRBD1 matches at 7 bases. Germline assignment: CDR1 SEHNR and CDR2 FQNEAQ (reference sequence). The CDR3 runs 11 residues.

This chain's CDR3 is CASSGGTETQYF. In DNA form, the CDR3 reads TGTGCCAGCAGCGGGGGGACGGAGACCCAGTACTTC. V is TRBV13 and J is TRBJ2-5; possible D gene TRBD2, 6 bases. The V and J ends lost 5 bases and 5 bases respectively, with 9 bases between them. The length of the CDR3 is 12 residues. Germline V gene sequence: CDR1 PRHDT, CDR2 FYEKMQ (reference sequence).

The CDR3, as DNA: TGTGCCACCAGTGATTTGGGTCGGAACTATGGCTACACCTTC. Translated: CATSDLGRNYGYTF. The chain combines TRBV24-1 with TRBJ1-2; no clear D. The CDR3 totals 14 residues. V was shortened by 0 bases and J by 2 bases, with 6 bases between the two germline ends. Germline V gene data show CDR1 as KGHDR and CDR2 as SFDVKD.

As regards this clone: Mismatch with germline at one junction end may stem from a read error. The V and J genes are TRBV24-1 and TRBJ1-5; no clear D gene. The CDR3 contains 13 residues. Germline CDR1 reads KGHDR; CDR2 reads SFDVKD. The CDR3 here is CATSDLANQRQHF. Here the CDR3 DNA reads TGTGCCACCAGTGATTTGGCCAATCAGCGCCAGCATTTT.

The chain links TRBV5-1 to TRBJ2-3; 7 nucleotides agree with TRBD1. Germline CDR1 SGHRS, CDR2 YFSETQ. J lost 0 bases, V lost 4 bases, and 5 bases had no gene match. This CDR3 has 15 amino acids. The CDR3 DNA sequence: TGCGCCAGCAGCCTCGAACAGGGGAGCACAGATACGCAGTATTTT. Translated: CASSLEQGSTDTQYF.

V is TRBV28 and J is TRBJ1-2; TRBD1 aligns across 9 bases. CDR1 is MDHEN and CDR2 is SYDVKM in the germline V gene. The CDR3 contains 13 residues. V lost 6 bases and J lost 4; bases outside the gene matches: 3. Here the CDR3 DNA reads TGTGCCAGCAGCACAGGGGGCGTCTATGGCTACACCTTC. Its translation is CASSTGGVYGYTF.

This clone was detected once. V gene TRBV6-5 combines with J gene TRBJ1-6; D gene uncertain. Trimming shortened V by 0 bases and J by 8 bases, and 11 bases separated the two germline ends. From germline, CDR1 is MNHEY and CDR2 SVGAGI. The CDR3 consists of 15 residues. CDR3 nucleotides: TGTGCCAGCAGTTACTCGAGGCCGGTCTATTCACCCCTCCACTTT. Its translation is CASSYSRPVYSPLHF.

The rearrangement uses TRBV5-1 and TRBJ2-3, with D uncertain. Per the germline V gene, CDR1 is SGHRS and CDR2 is YFSETQ. Deletions cut 1 base from V and 12 bases from J, with 18 bases between. This CDR3 spans 14 amino acids. In DNA form, the CDR3 reads TGCGCCAGCAGCTTGCGCGAAGGCGGAACCGATCAGTATTTT. Translating it yields CASSLREGGTDQYF.

The chain combines TRBV6-5 with TRBJ2-7, with a tentative D call TRBD1 (6 bases). The CDR3 runs to 14 residues. Germline-derived CDR1 and CDR2 are MNHEY and SVGAGI. V dropped 7 bases and J dropped 4 bases, with 17 bases sitting between them. The CDR3 is CASKKGARGYEQYF. DNA of the CDR3: TGTGCCAGCAAAAAGGGTGCCAGGGGTTACGAGCAGTACTTC.

This chain links TRBV4-1 with TRBJ1-5; D unresolved. The CDR3 is made up of 15 amino acids. Deletions cut 4 bases from V and 1 base from J, with 11 bases between. In germline, CDR1 is MGHRA, CDR2 YSYEKL. CDR3 region: CASSLVVRSNQPQHF. The CDR3, as DNA: TGCGCCAGCAGCCTGGTCGTCAGGAGCAATCAGCCCCAGCATTTT.

The chain couples TRBV9 to TRBJ1-2; 9 positions agree with TRBD1. The CDR3 length is 14 residues. Germline V CDR1 and CDR2: SGDLS, YYNGEE. After removal of 4 bases from V and 4 bases from J, the junction contained 5 bases not matched to a gene. This chain's CDR3 is CASSPDRGVYGYTF. CDR3 coding DNA: TGTGCCAGCAGCCCGGACAGGGGCGTCTATGGCTACACCTTC.

This clone was observed a single time. The CDR3 sequence: CASSMIQGANEKLFF. The CDR3 nucleotides read TGTGCCAGCAGCATGATACAGGGTGCTAATGAAAAACTGTTTTTT. The rearrangement uses TRBV7-9 and TRBJ1-4; D perhaps matches TRBD1 (6 bases). The CDR3 is made up of 15 amino acids. The ends were cut back, 5 bases at V and 3 bases at J, with 13 bases in the middle. From germline, CDR1 is SEHNR and CDR2 FQNEAQ (reference sequence).

V is TRBV6-5 and J is TRBJ1-2, with D maybe TRBD1 (5 bases). The V end was cut by 6 bases, the J end by 3 bases, with 11 bases between. Germline CDR1 MNHEY, CDR2 SVGAGI. CDR3 length: 13 amino acids. The CDR3 nucleotides read TGTGCCAGCAGAAGGACAAAAGACTATGGCTACACCTTC. Its protein product is CASRRTKDYGYTF.

The chain carries TRBV19 and TRBJ2-7; maybe TRBD2 (7 bases). Germline assignment: CDR1 LNHDA and CDR2 SQIVND (reference sequence). V lost 6 bases and J lost 0, with 18 bases in between. The CDR3 length is 16 residues. CDR3 amino acids: CASSPMGGASSYEQYF. In DNA form, the CDR3 reads TGTGCCAGTAGCCCCATGGGGGGGGCGAGCTCCTACGAGCAGTACTTC.

The rearrangement joins TRBV11-1 to TRBJ2-1; TRBD1 agrees at 9 bases. Germline CDR1 is SGHAT and CDR2 is FQDESV (reference sequence). The CDR3 totals 15 residues. The V segment lost 1 base and the J segment 6 bases; nucleotides outside the gene matches: 4. CDR3 nucleotides: TGTGCCAGCAGCTTAGTGACAGGGGGTCCCAATGAGCAGTTCTTC. Translation gives CASSLVTGGPNEQFF. Full variable domain (rest looked up from reference TRBV11-1 and TRBJ2-1): EAEVAQSPRYKITEKSQAVAFWCDPISGHATLYWYRQILGQGPELLVQFQDESVVDDSQLPKDRFSAERLKGVDSTLKIQPAELGDSAMYLCASSLVTGGPNEQFFGPGTRLTVL.

This chain links TRBV5-4 with TRBJ2-1; tentative D call: TRBD2 (7 bases). This CDR3 is 15 amino acids long. Per the germline V gene, CDR1 is SGHNT and CDR2 is YYREEE (reference sequence). With 4 bases removed from V and 4 bases from J, the gap between germline ends came to 15 bases. CDR3 sequence (DNA): TGTGCCAGCAGCCGACGGGGGGCCGGATACAATGAGCAGTTCTTC. This sequence encodes CASSRRGAGYNEQFF.

The V and J genes are TRBV27 and TRBJ2-1; TRBD1 aligns across 11 bases. Germline CDR1 is MNHEY and CDR2 is SMNVEV (reference sequence). The length of the CDR3 is 15 residues. After removal of 3 bases from V and 7 bases from J, the junction contained 5 bases not matched to a gene. DNA for the CDR3: TGTGCCAGCAGTTTCGTAGGGACAGGGGGGAATGAGCAGTTCTTC. Encoded protein: CASSFVGTGGNEQFF.

The rearrangement joins TRBV27 to TRBJ2-1; D possibly corresponds to TRBD2 (5 bases). CDR1 and CDR2 (germline): MNHEY, SMNVEV (reference sequence). The CDR3 length is 15 residues. Trimming pared 9 bases from V and 8 bases from J, leaving 23 bases between. The CDR3 sequence is CASRKLLVIADEQFF. The CDR3 bases are TGTGCCAGTCGTAAACTACTAGTAATTGCGGATGAGCAGTTCTTC.

The J gene is TRBJ1-2, the V gene TRBV5-1; D is undetermined. Trimming pared 0 bases from V and 1 base from J, leaving 4 bases between. Germline V lookup: CDR1 SGHRS, CDR2 YFSETQ. The CDR3 covers 13 residues. The CDR3 DNA sequence: TGCGCCAGCAGCTTGGCAGTTAACTATGGCTACACCTTC. Residues: CASSLAVNYGYTF.

The chain joins TRBV27 to TRBJ1-2; TRBD1 matches at 7 bases. CDR1 is MNHEY and CDR2 is SMNVEV in the germline V gene (reference sequence). The CDR3 runs to 16 residues. Trimming removed 3 bases from V and 3 bases from J; junction bases left unmatched: 10. The CDR3 DNA reads as TGTGCCAGCAGTTTGCGGGGGGACAGATCACACTATGGCTACACCTTC. Its protein is CASSLRGDRSHYGYTF.

CDR3 in DNA: TGCAGTGCTAGTTCGACAAACACCGGGGAGCTGTTTTTT. This encodes CSASSTNTGELFF. The chain couples TRBV20-1 to TRBJ2-2; D remains unclear. Germline CDR1 is DFQATT and CDR2 is SNEGSKA (reference sequence). The CDR3 sequence is 13 residues long. The V end was cut by 3 bases, the J end by 2 bases, with 7 bases between.